The 20 T cell receptor beta chains presented below share a single source sample, sequenced in a study of CD8 T cells in Susac syndrome. Reverse transcription of about 0.45 to 1 ug RNA was carried out with random hexamers. One entry per CDR3 protein results from TCRdb running MiXCR on the immunoSEQ multiplex PCR reads. This sample has under 150,000 distinct CDR3 sequences; around nine tenths occur once, and the top ten carry about 0.25%. The sample comprised CD8+ T cells from PBMCs. These receptors were taken from a human donor with multiple sclerosis.

The DNA of the CDR3 is TGTGCCAGCAGCTTTGAAGGGACTAGGACCCAGTACTTC. This sequence encodes CASSFEGTRTQYF. This chain connects TRBV13 to TRBJ2-5; 8 bases match TRBD2. CDR3 size: 13 residues. Germline-derived CDR1 and CDR2 are PRHDT and FYEKMQ (reference sequence). Losses at the gene ends were 3 bases for V and 7 bases for J; bases not matched to a gene: 4.

The rearrangement links TRBV7-9 to TRBJ1-5, with TRBD1 identical over 10 bases. V was clipped by 6 bases and J by 3 bases; unmatched bases: 8. Looked up from germline, CDR1 is SEHNR and CDR2 is FQNEAQ (reference sequence). The CDR3 covers 16 residues. CDR3 bases: TGTGCCAGCAGGGTTCGACAGGGGGCCGTCAATCAGCCCCAGCATTTT. It codes for CASRVRQGAVNQPQHF.

The chain links TRBV18 to TRBJ2-2; D is uncertain. The germline CDR1 and CDR2 sequences are KGHSH and LQKENI. V lost 3 bases and J lost 5, with 7 bases in between. The CDR3 loop spans 13 amino acids. This CDR3 reads CASSPMGTGELFF. The CDR3 nucleotides read TGTGCCAGCTCACCTATGGGGACCGGGGAGCTGTTTTTT.

This sequence joins TRBV3-1 and TRBJ1-2; D is uncertain. CDR1 is LGHDT, CDR2 YNNKEL, per germline (reference sequence). The CDR3 has 14 amino acids. V lost 1 base and J 7 bases, leaving 13 bases between the germline ends. In nucleotides, the CDR3 is TGTGCCAGCAGCCAAGGAACCGGTACTCTTGGCTACACCTTC. Translated: CASSQGTGTLGYTF.

The J gene is TRBJ2-2, the V gene TRBV5-4; TRBD1 agrees at 7 bases. The CDR3 is made up of 15 amino acids. Germline CDR1 SGHNT, CDR2 YYREEE (reference sequence). Trimming at V came to 4 bases and at J to 1 base, leaving 4 bases not matched to a gene. The CDR3 spells CASSPGQLNTGELFF. The CDR3 region has the DNA TGTGCCAGCAGCCCGGGACAGCTGAACACCGGGGAGCTGTTTTTT.

The chain joins TRBV18 to TRBJ1-3, with a tentative D call TRBD1 (5 bases). CDR1 is KGHSH, CDR2 LQKENI, per germline. Trimming removed 6 bases from V and 1 base from J, with 13 bases in between. This CDR3 comprises 15 residues. Here the CDR3 DNA reads TGTGCCAGCTCCCCTGACAGTTCGTCTGGAAACACCATATATTTT. Protein: CASSPDSSSGNTIYF.

The rearrangement uses TRBV15 and TRBJ2-5; 7 positions match TRBD1. Germline V lookup: CDR1 LNHNV, CDR2 YYDKDF (reference sequence). The CDR3 loop spans 14 amino acids. Trimming removed 1 base from V and 5 bases from J; junction bases left unmatched: 4. The CDR3 nucleotides read TGTGCCACCAGCAGAGCCACAGGGGACGAGACCCAGTACTTC. It yields the protein CATSRATGDETQYF. Supplemented by reference TRBV15 and TRBJ2-5, the full variable domain reads DAMVIQNPRYQVTQFGKPVTLSCSQTLNHNVMYWYQQKSSQAPKLLFHYYDKDFNNEADTPDNFQSRRPNTSFCFLDIRSPGLGDTAMYLCATSRATGDETQYFGPGTRLLVL.

The chain joins TRBV27 to TRBJ1-5, with a possible D match to TRBD1 (5 bases). CDR3 length equals 16 residues. Trimming removed 5 bases from V and 0 bases from J, with 14 bases in between. CDR1 and CDR2 from the germline V gene are MNHEY and SMNVEV (reference sequence). CDR3 coding DNA: TGTGCCAGCAGTCTTTCGGGGGGAAGTAGCAATCAGCCCCAGCATTTT. It is translated as CASSLSGGSSNQPQHF.

The gene calls are TRBV25-1 and TRBJ1-5; D ambiguous. Trimming left V 1 base short and J 9 bases short, with 10 bases between. The CDR3 consists of 13 residues. Germline loops: CDR1 MGHDK, CDR2 SYGVNS. CDR3 sequence reads: CASSEWAGWPQHF. Written as DNA, the CDR3 is TGTGCCAGCAGTGAATGGGCAGGCTGGCCCCAGCATTTT. The whole variable domain, remainder taken from reference TRBV25-1 and TRBJ1-5, is EADIYQTPRYLVIGTGKKITLECSQTMGHDKMYWYQQDPGMELHLIHYSYGVNSTEKGDLSSESTVSRIRTEHFPLTLESARPSHTSQYLCASSEWAGWPQHFGDGTRLSIL.

The chain recombines TRBV20-1 with TRBJ1-2, with TRBD1 matching over 7 bases. Germline loops: CDR1 DFQATT, CDR2 SNEGSKA (reference sequence). V lost 1 base, J lost 7 bases, and 12 bases stayed unmatched. The CDR3 covers 15 residues. CDR3 sequence (DNA): TGCAGTGCTAGAGGGTTTGGGACAGAGTTTATTGGCTACACCTTC. Residues: CSARGFGTEFIGYTF.

The chain employs TRBV29-1 and TRBJ2-1, with D perhaps TRBD1 (6 bases). This CDR3 is built from 13 residues. Germline lookup yields CDR1 SQVTM and CDR2 ANQGSEA. Trimming took off 5 bases at V and 1 base at J, with 9 bases between the two ends. The CDR3 coding sequence is TGCAGCGTTCCAGGGGTATCCTACAATGAGCAGTTCTTC. Protein sequence: CSVPGVSYNEQFF.

A single count supports this clonotype. The chain has TRBV6-2 or TRBV6-3 and TRBJ1-5, with TRBD1 identical over 7 bases. The CDR3 consists of 14 residues. In germline, CDR1 is MNHEY, CDR2 SVGEGT. V lost 3 bases and J lost 5; bases outside the gene matches: 4. The CDR3 reads CASSYLGGDQPQHF. As DNA, the CDR3 is TGTGCCAGCAGTTATTTAGGGGGCGATCAGCCCCAGCATTTT.

The genes are TRBV3-1 and TRBJ1-3; D ambiguous. Germline lookup yields CDR1 LGHDT and CDR2 YNNKEL (reference sequence). Between the trimmed V and J ends, which lost 6 bases and 0 bases, there was a span of 12 bases. The CDR3 extends over 15 amino acids. The chain's CDR3 is CASRSTLDSGNTIYF. Written as DNA, the CDR3 is TGTGCCAGCAGGAGTACCTTAGACTCTGGAAACACCATATATTTT.

The V call is TRBV5-1, the J call TRBJ2-7; the match to TRBD2 covers 10 bases. Germline V lookup: CDR1 SGHRS, CDR2 YFSETQ. The CDR3 contains 15 residues. Trimming removed 3 bases from V and 0 bases from J; junction bases left unmatched: 3. In DNA, the CDR3 is TGCGCCAGCAGCTCCGGGACTAGCGCCTCCTACGAGCAGTACTTC. Amino acids: CASSSGTSASYEQYF.

This chain joins TRBV9 and TRBJ1-2; no clear D gene. V was trimmed by 4 bases and J by 0 bases, leaving 7 bases between them. The CDR3 extends over 13 amino acids. The germline gives CDR1 SGDLS, CDR2 YYNGEE. Here the CDR3 reads CASSSSANYGYTF. CDR3 nucleotides: TGTGCCAGCAGCAGTTCAGCTAACTATGGCTACACCTTC.

This clonotype appeared a single time. The rearrangement joins TRBV9 to TRBJ1-1; D might be TRBD1 (6 bases). The germline gives CDR1 SGDLS, CDR2 YYNGEE. Trimming left V 4 bases short and J 4 bases short, with 17 bases between. The CDR3 extends over 15 amino acids. The CDR3 reads CASSPRGRLSTEAFF. CDR3 nucleotides: TGTGCCAGCAGCCCTCGGGGGCGGTTGAGCACTGAAGCTTTCTTT.

This clonotype showed up just a few times. The germline gene is not matched at one end of the junction; a read error may be the cause. V is TRBV5-4 and J is TRBJ2-1, with D perhaps TRBD1 or TRBD2 (5 bases each). Germline V gene sequence: CDR1 SGHNT, CDR2 YYREEE (reference sequence). The CDR3 length is 13 residues. The CDR3 reads CASSLGPYNEQFF. The CDR3, as DNA: TGTGCCAGCAGTTTGGGACCCTACAATGAGCAGTTCTTC.

CDR3 DNA: TGTGCCCGGGAGACAGGGGAATACAATGAGCAGTTCTTC. Its translation is CARETGEYNEQFF. This rearrangement joins TRBV30 to TRBJ2-1; 8 bases agree with TRBD1. The junction had 7 bases not matched to a gene; V was cut back by 8 bases and J by 4 bases. The germline gives CDR1 GTSNPN, CDR2 SVGIG (reference sequence). The CDR3 is 13 amino acids.

V usage is TRBV7-9 and J usage is TRBJ2-5; tentatively, D is TRBD1 (6 bases). Between the trimmed V and J ends, which lost 5 bases and 9 bases, there was a span of 16 bases. This CDR3 spans 13 amino acids. Germline CDR1 reads SEHNR; CDR2 reads FQNEAQ (reference sequence). CDR3 protein: CASSRTALGAQYF. The CDR3, as DNA: TGTGCCAGCAGCCGGACAGCCCTGGGAGCCCAGTACTTC.

The gene calls are TRBV13 and TRBJ1-6; D is unresolved. This CDR3 has 14 residues. The germline gives CDR1 PRHDT, CDR2 FYEKMQ (reference sequence). With 4 bases removed from V and 11 bases from J, the gap between germline ends came to 15 bases. CDR3 amino acids: CASSSAGDSPPLHF. The DNA of the CDR3 is TGTGCCAGCAGCTCCGCCGGGGATTCTCCACCCCTCCACTTT.